The clone carrying this T cell receptor (beta chain) was observed many times. This CDR3 comprises 17 residues. V lost 5 bases and J lost 2; bases outside the gene matches: 9. From germline, CDR1 is SGHTA and CDR2 FQGTGA. Unique molecular identifiers tagged the TCRbeta library. TCRdb recomputed calls from the PCR reads with MiXCR, one row per CDR3 protein. The sample lists over 150,000 distinct CDR3 sequences; 11% were seen once. The data belong to a study of T-cell reconstitution after alpha-beta-depleted transplantation in children. The sample was PBMCs, taken before TCRalphabeta/CD19-depleted stem cell transplant. The V gene is TRBV7-3, the J gene TRBJ2-4; TRBD1 agrees at 10 bases. This clonotype originated in a boy between 2 and 10 years old with acute myeloid leukemia, due to receive a stem cell transplant. CDR3: CASSPRQGAMTKNIQYF. CDR3 DNA sequence: TGTGCCAGCAGCCCCCGACAGGGGGCTATGACCAAAAACATTCAGTACTTC.